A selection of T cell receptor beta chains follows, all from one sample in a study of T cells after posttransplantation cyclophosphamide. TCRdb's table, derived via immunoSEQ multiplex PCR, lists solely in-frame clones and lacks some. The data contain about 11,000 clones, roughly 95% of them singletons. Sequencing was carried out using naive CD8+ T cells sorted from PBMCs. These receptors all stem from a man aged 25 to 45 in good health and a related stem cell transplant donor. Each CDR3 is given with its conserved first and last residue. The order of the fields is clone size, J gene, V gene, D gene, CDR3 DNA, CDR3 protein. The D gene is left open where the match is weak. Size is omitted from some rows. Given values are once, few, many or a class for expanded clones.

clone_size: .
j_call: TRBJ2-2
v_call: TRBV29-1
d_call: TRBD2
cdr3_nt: TGCAGCGGTACTAGCGGGGGGAACACCGGGGAGCTGTTTTTT
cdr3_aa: CSGTSGGNTGELFF

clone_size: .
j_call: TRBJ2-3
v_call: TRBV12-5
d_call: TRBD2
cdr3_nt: TGTGCTAGTGGTTTGCCGGGACTAGTATACGCGCAGTATTTT
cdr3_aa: CASGLPGLVYAQYF

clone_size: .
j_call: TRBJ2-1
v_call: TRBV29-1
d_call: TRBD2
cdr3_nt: TGCAGCGCTAATCCCGGGGGGGAAAAAACCTACAATGAGCAGTTCTTC
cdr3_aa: CSANPGGEKTYNEQFF

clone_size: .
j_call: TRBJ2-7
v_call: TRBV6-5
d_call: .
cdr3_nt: TGTGCCAGCAGTGACTGGGACAACACCTACGAGCAGTACTTC
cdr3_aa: CASSDWDNTYEQYF

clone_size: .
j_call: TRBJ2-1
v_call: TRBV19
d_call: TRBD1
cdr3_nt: TGTGCCACGTGGGACAGGGGCTATGAGCAGTTCTTC
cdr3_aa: CATWDRGYEQFF

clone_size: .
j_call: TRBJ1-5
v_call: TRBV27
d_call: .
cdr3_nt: TGTGCCAGCAGACAGGGCCTGGAGAATCAGCCCCAGCATTTT
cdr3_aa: CASRQGLENQPQHF

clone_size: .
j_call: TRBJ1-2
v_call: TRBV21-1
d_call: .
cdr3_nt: TGTGCCAGCAGCAAAGATGGACAGGGGGTATCTATGAGTGGCTACACCTTC
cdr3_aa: CASSKDGQGVSMSGYTF

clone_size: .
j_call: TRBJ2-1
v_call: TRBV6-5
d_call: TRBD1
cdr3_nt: TGTGCCAGCAGTTACTCAGAGGACAGGGTGCGGTTCTTC
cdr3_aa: CASSYSEDRVRFF

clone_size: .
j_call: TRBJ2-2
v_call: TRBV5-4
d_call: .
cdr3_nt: TGTGCCAGCAGCTCCAGGGGATCTTACACCGGGGAGCTGTTTTTT
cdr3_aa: CASSSRGSYTGELFF

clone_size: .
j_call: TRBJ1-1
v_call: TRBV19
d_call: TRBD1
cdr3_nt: TGTGCCAGTAGCCGACGAGAAAGGGACAGGGCTGTGAACACTGAAGCTTTCTTT
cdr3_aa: CASSRRERDRAVNTEAFF

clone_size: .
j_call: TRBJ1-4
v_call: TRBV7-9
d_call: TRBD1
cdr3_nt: TGTGCCAGCAGCTTGGGGGGACAGGGGAAAATTGAAAAACTGTTTTTT
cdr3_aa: CASSLGGQGKIEKLFF

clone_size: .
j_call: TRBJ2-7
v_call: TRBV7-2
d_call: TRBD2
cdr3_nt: TGTGCCAGCAGCTTTAGCGGGGGGGCCTACGAGCAGTACTTC
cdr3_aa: CASSFSGGAYEQYF

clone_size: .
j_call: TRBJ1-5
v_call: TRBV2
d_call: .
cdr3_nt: TGTGCCAGCAGTGACCCGACGGCGGGGCATCAGCCCCAGCATTTT
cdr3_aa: CASSDPTAGHQPQHF

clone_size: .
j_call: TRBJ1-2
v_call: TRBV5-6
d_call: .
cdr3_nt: TGTGCCAGCAGCCAACTACCTGACAGTCCTAACTATGGCTACACCTTC
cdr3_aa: CASSQLPDSPNYGYTF

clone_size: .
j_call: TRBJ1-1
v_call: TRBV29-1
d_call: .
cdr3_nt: TGCAGCATGGGAGGAGGGCTTGAAGCTTTCTTT
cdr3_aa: CSMGGGLEAFF

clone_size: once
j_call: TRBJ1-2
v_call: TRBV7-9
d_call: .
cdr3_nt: TGTGCCAGCAGCTTAGGCAGGGTGGATGGCTACACCTTC
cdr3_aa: CASSLGRVDGYTF

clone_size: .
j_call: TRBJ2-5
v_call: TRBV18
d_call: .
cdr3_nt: TGTGCCAGCTCACCACTTTCGGACTCCCAGCGGGAGACCCAGTACTTC
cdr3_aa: CASSPLSDSQRETQYF

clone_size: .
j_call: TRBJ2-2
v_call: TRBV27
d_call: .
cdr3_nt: TGTGCCAGCAGTTTGCGCAGGGATGGCACCGGGGAGCTGTTTTTT
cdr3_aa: CASSLRRDGTGELFF

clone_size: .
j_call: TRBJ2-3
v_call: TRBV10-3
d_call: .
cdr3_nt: TGTGCCATCAGTGAGTCATCGGGGGGCTACACAGATACGCAGTATTTT
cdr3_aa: CAISESSGGYTDTQYF

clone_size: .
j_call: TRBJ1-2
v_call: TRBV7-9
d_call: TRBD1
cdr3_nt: TGTGCCAGCAGCCTCCGGGACAGGGTTTTAGATGGCTACACCTTC
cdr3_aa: CASSLRDRVLDGYTF

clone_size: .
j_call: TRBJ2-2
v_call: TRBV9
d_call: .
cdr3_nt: TGTGCCAGCAGCGTATTCCCGGGGAGGGGGGACACCGGGGAGCTGTTTTTT
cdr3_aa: CASSVFPGRGDTGELFF

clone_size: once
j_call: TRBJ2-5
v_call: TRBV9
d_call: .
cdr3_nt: TGTGCCAGCAGCATTACTCCACAAGAGACCCAGTACTTC
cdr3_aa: CASSITPQETQYF

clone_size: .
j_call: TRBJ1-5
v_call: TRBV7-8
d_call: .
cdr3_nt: TGTGCCATTTCCCGGGAGGCTGCGGAGCCCCAGCATTTT
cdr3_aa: CAISREAAEPQHF

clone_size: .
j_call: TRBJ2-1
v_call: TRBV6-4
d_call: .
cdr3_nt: TGTGCCAGCAGTGACCAAGCGCAGGGGCCCTTAGGGAATGAGCAGTTCTTC
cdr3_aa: CASSDQAQGPLGNEQFF

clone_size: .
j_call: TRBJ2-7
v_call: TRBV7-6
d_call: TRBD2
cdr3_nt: TGTGCCAGCAGCTTGGGACTAGCGGGGCTAAACTACGAGCAGTACTTC
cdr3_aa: CASSLGLAGLNYEQYF

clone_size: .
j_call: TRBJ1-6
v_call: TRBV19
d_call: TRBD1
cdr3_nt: TGTGCCAGTAGTACCGACAGGGAGGTTATTTCACCCCTCCACTTT
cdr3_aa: CASSTDREVISPLHF

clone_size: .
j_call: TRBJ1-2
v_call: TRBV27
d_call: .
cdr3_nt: TGTGCCAGCAGTACCCAACAGAACTATGGCTACACCTTC
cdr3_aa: CASSTQQNYGYTF

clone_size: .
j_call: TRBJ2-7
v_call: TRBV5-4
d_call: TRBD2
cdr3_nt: TGTGCCAGCAGCCCTCTAGCGGGGGCATCCTCCTACGAGCAGTACTTC
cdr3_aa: CASSPLAGASSYEQYF

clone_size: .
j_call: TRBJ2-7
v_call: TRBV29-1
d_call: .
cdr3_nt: TGCAGCGCGCAGGGTTTGTCCTACGAGCAGTACTTC
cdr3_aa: CSAQGLSYEQYF

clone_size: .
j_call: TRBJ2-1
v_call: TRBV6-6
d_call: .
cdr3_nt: TGTGCCAGTCGGAGGGCGGGGACCTACAATGAGCAGTTCTTC
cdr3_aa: CASRRAGTYNEQFF

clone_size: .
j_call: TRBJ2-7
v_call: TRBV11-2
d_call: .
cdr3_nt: TGTGCCAGCAGCTTAGGCGGGTATAGCTCCTACGAGCAGTACTTC
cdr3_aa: CASSLGGYSSYEQYF

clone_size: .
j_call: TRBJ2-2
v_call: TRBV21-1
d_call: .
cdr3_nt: TGTGCCAGCAGCTCCCGGGAGAGGGTATCCGGGGAGCTGTTTTTT
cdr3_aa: CASSSRERVSGELFF

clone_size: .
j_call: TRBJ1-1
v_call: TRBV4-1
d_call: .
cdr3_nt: TGCGCCAGCAGCCAACCAACAGGGAACACTGAAGCTTTCTTT
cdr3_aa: CASSQPTGNTEAFF

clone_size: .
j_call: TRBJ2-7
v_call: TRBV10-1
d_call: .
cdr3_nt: TGCGCCAGCAGTGAGGGACACCGAACCTACGAGCAGTACTTC
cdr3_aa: CASSEGHRTYEQYF

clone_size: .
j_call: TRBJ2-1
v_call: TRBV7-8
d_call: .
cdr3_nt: TGTGCCAGCAGCAAGGACTCCGGACTAAGGTACAATGAGCAGTTCTTC
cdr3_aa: CASSKDSGLRYNEQFF

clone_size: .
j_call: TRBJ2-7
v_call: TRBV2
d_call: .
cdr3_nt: TGTGCCAGCAGTGAGGGCAGCTCCTACGAGCAGTACTTC
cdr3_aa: CASSEGSSYEQYF

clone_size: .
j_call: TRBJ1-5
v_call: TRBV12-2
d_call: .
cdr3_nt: TGTGCAAGTCGCTTTTATAGCAATCAGCCCCAGCATTTT
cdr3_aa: CASRFYSNQPQHF

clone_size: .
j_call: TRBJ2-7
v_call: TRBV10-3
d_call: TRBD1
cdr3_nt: TGTGCCATCAGTGAGGGGGACAGCTTTCTCCAGGAGCAGTACTTC
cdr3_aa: CAISEGDSFLQEQYF

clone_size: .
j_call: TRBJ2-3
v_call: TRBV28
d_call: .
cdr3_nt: TGTGCCAGCAGTTTATCCCCCCCGGATACGCAGTATTTT
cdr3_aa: CASSLSPPDTQYF

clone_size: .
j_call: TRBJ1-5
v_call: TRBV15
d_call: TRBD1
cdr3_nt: TGTGCCACCAGCAGACCCTCCGGGACAGGGATAGGCAATCAGCCCCAGCATTTT
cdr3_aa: CATSRPSGTGIGNQPQHF

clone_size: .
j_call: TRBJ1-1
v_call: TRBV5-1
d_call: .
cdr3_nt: TGCGCCAGCAGCCCGGGAGACGTTGGAAACACTGAAGCTTTCTTT
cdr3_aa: CASSPGDVGNTEAFF

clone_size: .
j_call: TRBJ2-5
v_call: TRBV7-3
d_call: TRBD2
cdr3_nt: TGTGCCAGCAGCTTCACGGGAGGGGAGGACGAGACCCAGTACTTC
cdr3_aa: CASSFTGGEDETQYF

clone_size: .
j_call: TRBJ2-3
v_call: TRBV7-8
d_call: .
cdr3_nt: TGTGCCAGCAACTTGGGGCCGACAGGATGGGGCACAGATACGCAGTATTTT
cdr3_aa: CASNLGPTGWGTDTQYF

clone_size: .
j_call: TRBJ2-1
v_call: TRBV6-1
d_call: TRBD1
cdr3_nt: TGTGCCAGCACGACTGACAGGGCCTACAATGAGCAGTTCTTC
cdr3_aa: CASTTDRAYNEQFF

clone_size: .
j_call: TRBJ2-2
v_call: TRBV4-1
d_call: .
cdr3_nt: TGCGCCAGCACCGGGGGTCAGCTGAACACCGGGGAGCTGTTTTTT
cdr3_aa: CASTGGQLNTGELFF

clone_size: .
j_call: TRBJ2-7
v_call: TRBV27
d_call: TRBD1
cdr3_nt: TGTGCCAGCCGGGGACAGGGGAGCTCCTACGAGCAGTACTTC
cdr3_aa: CASRGQGSSYEQYF

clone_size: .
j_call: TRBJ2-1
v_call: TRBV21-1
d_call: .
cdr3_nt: TGTGCCAGCAGCATGCCCCCGACAGGGCCTGACGGGAATGAGCAGTTCTTC
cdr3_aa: CASSMPPTGPDGNEQFF

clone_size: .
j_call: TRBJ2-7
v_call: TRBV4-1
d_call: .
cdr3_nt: TGCGCCAGCAGCCAAGTGGGAGCGAGGGTACCTCCTGACGAGCAGTACTTC
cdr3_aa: CASSQVGARVPPDEQYF

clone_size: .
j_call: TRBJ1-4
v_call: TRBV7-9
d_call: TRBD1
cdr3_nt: TGTGCCAGCAGCTCTAGTCCCGGGACAGGGGGAAGGCATGAAAAACTGTTTTTT
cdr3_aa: CASSSSPGTGGRHEKLFF

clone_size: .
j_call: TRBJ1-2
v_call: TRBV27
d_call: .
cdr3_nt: TGTGCCAGCAGTCCAAACAGGGTCCACTATGGCTACACCTTC
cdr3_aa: CASSPNRVHYGYTF

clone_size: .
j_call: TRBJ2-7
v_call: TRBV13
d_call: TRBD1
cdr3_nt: TGTGCCAGCAGCAAATGGGACAGGGGCTCCTACGAGCAGTACTTC
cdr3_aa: CASSKWDRGSYEQYF

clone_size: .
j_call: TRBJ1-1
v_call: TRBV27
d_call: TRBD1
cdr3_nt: TGTGCCAGCAGAGGACAGGCGGGTGAAGCTTTCTTT
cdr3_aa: CASRGQAGEAFF

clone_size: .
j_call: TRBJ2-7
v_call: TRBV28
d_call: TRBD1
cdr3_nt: TGTGCCAGCAGTGACAGGGTGGTGGAGCAGTACTTC
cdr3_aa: CASSDRVVEQYF

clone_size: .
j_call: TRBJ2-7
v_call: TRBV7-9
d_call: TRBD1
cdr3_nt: TGTGCCAGCAGCGCCACCGGGACAGGGGGCCATTCCTACGAGCAGTACTTC
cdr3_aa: CASSATGTGGHSYEQYF

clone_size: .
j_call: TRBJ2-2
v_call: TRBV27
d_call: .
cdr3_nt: TGTGCCAGCCGAACAGAGAACACCGGGGAGCTGTTTTTT
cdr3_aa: CASRTENTGELFF

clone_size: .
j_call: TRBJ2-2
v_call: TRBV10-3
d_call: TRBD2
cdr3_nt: TGTGCCATCAGTGAGCCGAACGTACTAGCGGCCCCATGGGTAAACACCGGGGAGCTGTTTTTT
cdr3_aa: CAISEPNVLAAPWVNTGELFF

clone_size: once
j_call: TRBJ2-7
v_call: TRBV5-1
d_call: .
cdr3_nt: TGCGCCAGCAGCTTTGGGGCCTCCTACGAGCAGTACTTC
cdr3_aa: CASSFGASYEQYF

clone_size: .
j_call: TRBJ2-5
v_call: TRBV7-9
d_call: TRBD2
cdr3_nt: TGTGCCAGCAGCTTAGTAGCGGGGGGTGAAGAGACCCAGTACTTC
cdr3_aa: CASSLVAGGEETQYF